The present TCR beta chain was sequenced within a study of liver allograft versus peripheral blood T cells. The wider study: Comparing T cell receptor repertoires in transplanted livers with those in recipients' peripheral blood was part of the design. Study conclusions and caveats: Reportedly, the T cell receptor repertoires present inside liver allografts differed from those in peripheral blood.

Notes on this clonotype: Its cognate antigen is unknown.

TCRdb used MiXCR to reprocess the reads, holding one entry per CDR3 protein. The data hold thousands of distinct CDR3 sequences, with around 17% observed a single time. CDR3 length: 17 amino acids. CDR1 is WNHNN, CDR2 SYGVQD, per germline (reference sequence). V shed 10 bases, J shed 0 bases, and the junction held 9 bases outside the gene matches. This sequence originates from a human patient who had a liver transplant. Certain T cells may be donor cells from the graft. V is TRBV10-1 and J is TRBJ2-4; 13 positions match TRBD2. DNA for the CDR3: TGCGCCAACGAATCCGGGACTAGCGGGGTAGCCAAAAACATTCAGTACTTC. This gives the protein CANESGTSGVAKNIQYF.